This T cell receptor (beta chain) was observed in a study of blood T cell repertoires in COVID-19. Per germline, CDR1 SGHTA and CDR2 FQGNSA. The CDR3 length is 15 residues. Trimming stripped 3 bases from V and 4 bases from J, with 13 bases between. TCRdb's copy holds only in-frame clones and misses some; the assay was immunoSEQ multiplex PCR. The profile covers approximately 46,000 clones, with 82% appearing a single time and about 2.9% taken by the ten largest. The sequence came from a woman aged 55-69 years with acute or convalescent COVID-19. What was sequenced was peripheral blood. This chain links TRBV7-2 with TRBJ2-1; weak D call: TRBD1 (6 bases). The CDR3 coding sequence is TGTGCCAGCAGCTTTGGGGACATCACGTACAATGAGCAGTTCTTC. Translating gives CASSFGDITYNEQFF.